This TCR beta chain was sequenced during a study of shared clonotypes between healthy human individuals. Only one count was recorded for this clone. Germline V gives CDR1 SQVTM, CDR2 ANQGSEA. The CDR3 covers 13 residues. V was trimmed by 4 bases and J by 4 bases, leaving 11 bases between them. Spread over ten immunoSEQ deep assay plates, unsorted PBMC DNA underwent sequencing. Authors' processing steps: Filtering differed for immunoSEQ, which gave only junction sequences without quality scores. Profiled with immunoSEQ multiplex PCR; TCRdb holds only in-frame clones, not every one. V, J and clone size were drawn from that table, and D and trimming were deduced from the DNA. The sample yields fewer than 600,000 clones, around 77% seen once. It was about 84 million PBMCs that unsorted samples used for genomic DNA.

The chain couples TRBV29-1 to TRBJ1-3; no reliable D call. Input material: PBMCs. This clonotype originated in a woman aged 40 to 49 in good health. Some clones in this sample may be carry-over from other donors' samples. CDR3 DNA sequence: TGCAGCGTTGGGTGGTGGCCCGGAAACACCATATATTTT. Protein sequence: CSVGWWPGNTIYF.